The 18 T cell receptor beta chains presented below share a single source sample, sequenced in a study of graft-versus-host responses after intestinal transplantation. No antigen is known for these receptors. Data came from immunoSEQ multiplex PCR; TCRdb stores just in-frame clones and leaves some out. The sample contains 70,000 to 95,000 clones, 85% to 95% of which appear only once. Material: unstimulated CD8+ T cells sorted from spleen or lymph node cells, obtained before transplant. The receptor set was obtained from a human donor who was the organ donor for an intestinal transplant.

The chain links TRBV19 to TRBJ1-1, with 7 positions matching TRBD1. Trimming removed 1 base from V and 5 bases from J; junction bases left unmatched: 4. The CDR3 spans 14 residues. Germline V gives CDR1 LNHDA, CDR2 SQIVND (reference sequence). CDR3 sequence: CASSIANRGTEAFF. CDR3 bases: TGTGCCAGTAGTATAGCAAACAGGGGAACTGAAGCTTTCTTT.

The V gene is TRBV9, the J gene TRBJ1-4; D possibly corresponds to TRBD1 (5 bases). V was clipped by 3 bases and J by 8 bases, with 23 bases between them. Per the germline V gene, CDR1 is SGDLS and CDR2 is YYNGEE. The CDR3 has 17 residues. CDR3 in amino acids: CASSGRDSASLGEKLFF. CDR3 nucleotide sequence: TGTGCCAGCAGCGGTCGGGACTCCGCTTCCCTGGGGGAAAAACTGTTTTTT.

The V call is TRBV13, the J call TRBJ2-3; TRBD1 aligns across 7 bases. The CDR3 covers 14 residues. The germline V gene encodes CDR1 PRHDT and CDR2 FYEKMQ (reference sequence). V dropped 5 bases and J dropped 2; count of bases not matched to a gene: 4. CDR3 sequence reads: CASSPGQITDTQYF. As DNA, the CDR3 is TGTGCCAGCAGCCCGGGACAGATCACAGATACGCAGTATTTT.

This chain connects TRBV19 to TRBJ1-1, with D tentatively TRBD1 (6 bases). Germline CDR1 is LNHDA and CDR2 is SQIVND (reference sequence). V lost 6 bases to trimming and J lost 11 bases, with 13 bases between them. The CDR3 loop spans 11 amino acids. The CDR3 bases are TGTGCCAGTAGGAACAGGGTGGATGCTTTCTTT. This translates into CASRNRVDAFF.

V is TRBV21-1 and J is TRBJ2-5; the table names TRBD1, a call not compared with the DNA. TRBV21-1 is listed as a pseudogene. The CDR3 runs 13 residues. The DNA of the CDR3 is TGTGCCAGCAGCAAAGATGGTTCGGGACAGGGGTACTTC. As protein: CASSKDGSGQGYF.

The genes are TRBV7-6 and TRBJ2-1, with 12 nucleotides matching TRBD2. Trimming took 5 bases from V and 8 from J; bases not matched to a gene: 7. The CDR3 contains 15 residues. Germline values: CDR1 SGHVS, CDR2 FNYEAQ. CDR3 DNA: TGTGCCAGCAGCCCCCGACTAGCGGGAGCCTATGAGCAGTTCTTC. Translated, it gives CASSPRLAGAYEQFF.

CDR3 loop: CASSLRWRESGEQYF. In DNA, the CDR3 is TGCGCCAGCAGCTTAAGGTGGCGGGAATCGGGTGAGCAGTACTTC. The chain links TRBV4-3 to TRBJ2-7; perhaps TRBD2 as D (6 bases). In germline, CDR1 is LGHNA, CDR2 YSLEER. Trimming stripped 5 bases from V and 7 bases from J, with 21 bases between. This CDR3 is 15 amino acids long.

V and J are TRBV20-1 and TRBJ2-7, with 7 bases matching TRBD2. The CDR3 covers 11 residues. CDR1 and CDR2 (germline): DFQATT, SNEGSKA (reference sequence). V gave up 3 bases and J gave up 5 bases; unmatched junction bases: 1. CDR3 sequence reads: CSASGGNEQYF. The CDR3 nucleotides are TGCAGTGCTAGCGGGGGGAACGAGCAGTACTTC.

The gene calls are TRBV28 and TRBJ2-7, with D possibly TRBD1 on 6 matching bases. This CDR3 spans 15 amino acids. V dropped 3 bases and J dropped 0 bases, with 12 bases sitting between them. CDR1 and CDR2 from the germline V gene are MDHEN and SYDVKM. DNA for the CDR3: TGTGCCAGCAGTTTTTCAGGGGACGACTCCTACGAGCAGTACTTC. Translation: CASSFSGDDSYEQYF.

The chain combines TRBV5-4 with TRBJ2-7; D uncertain. Germline assignment: CDR1 SGHNT and CDR2 YYREEE (reference sequence). The CDR3 covers 14 residues. V was pared by 0 bases and J by 0 bases, with 7 bases between. This CDR3 is CASSLGPGSYEQYF. In DNA form, the CDR3 reads TGTGCCAGCAGCTTGGGTCCCGGCTCCTACGAGCAGTACTTC.

The chain employs TRBV7-9 and TRBJ1-1; D possibly corresponds to TRBD1 (6 bases). Between the trimmed V and J ends, which lost 3 bases and 0 bases, there was a span of 11 bases. The CDR3 spans 15 residues. The germline V gene encodes CDR1 SEHNR and CDR2 FQNEAQ (reference sequence). The CDR3 sequence: CASSFSRGMNTEAFF. The CDR3 DNA reads TGTGCCAGCAGCTTCTCCAGGGGCATGAACACTGAAGCTTTCTTT. The complete variable domain, with remaining parts taken from reference TRBV7-9 and TRBJ1-1, reads DTGVSQNPRHKITKRGQNVTFRCDPISEHNRLYWYRQTLGQGPEFLTYFQNEAQLEKSRLLSDRFSAERPKGSFSTLEIQRTEQGDSAMYLCASSFSRGMNTEAFFGQGTRLTVV.

The table lists this clone with a few counts. The chain employs TRBV5-6 and TRBJ2-7, with 9 bases matching TRBD1. The germline gives CDR1 SGHDT, CDR2 YYEEEE. The ends lost 3 bases at V and 4 bases at J; junction bases unmatched: 5. CDR3 length: 14 residues. The CDR3 loop reads CASSWDRDVYEQYF. The CDR3 region has the DNA TGTGCCAGCAGCTGGGACAGGGACGTGTACGAGCAGTACTTC.

The V gene is TRBV7-3, the J gene TRBJ2-1, with TRBD1 matching 10 bases. Trimming took 5 bases from V and 5 from J; bases not matched to a gene: 6. Germline V CDR1 and CDR2: SGHTA, FQGTGA. The CDR3 loop spans 15 amino acids. The CDR3 loop is CASSPRDRGHNEQFF. Here the CDR3 DNA reads TGTGCCAGCAGCCCCCGGGACAGGGGCCACAATGAGCAGTTCTTC.

The chain uses TRBV11-3 and TRBJ2-1; no clear D gene. This CDR3 is 12 amino acids long. The ends were cut back, 1 base at V and 10 bases at J, with 8 bases in the middle. Germline CDR1 reads SGHNT; CDR2 reads YENEEA. The CDR3 nucleotides read TGTGCCAGCAGCTTAGCCGGTCGGGAGCAGTTCTTC. Protein: CASSLAGREQFF.

V usage is TRBV19 and J usage is TRBJ2-1; maybe TRBD2 (6 bases). Germline V gives CDR1 LNHDA, CDR2 SQIVND (reference sequence). The CDR3 spans 15 residues. The V gene lost 11 bases and the J gene lost 3 bases, with 20 bases spanning the gap. In nucleotides, the CDR3 is TGTGCCGGGGGACTGGCAAAGCGGCACTACAATGAGCAGTTCTTC. Translation: CAGGLAKRHYNEQFF.

This clone was seen once. CDR3 DNA sequence: TGTGCCAGCAGCAGTGCAACGGGACAGGGAGGTCAGCCCCAGCATTTT. It codes for CASSSATGQGGQPQHF. The chain employs TRBV28 and TRBJ1-5, with 9 bases aligning to TRBD1. Germline assignment: CDR1 MDHEN and CDR2 SYDVKM. CDR3 size: 16 residues. V trimming: 6 bases; J trimming: 6 bases; junction bases outside the gene matches: 12.

The genes are TRBV6-5 and TRBJ2-7; D possibly corresponds to TRBD2 (6 bases). The ends were cut back, 2 bases at V and 5 bases at J, with 10 bases in the middle. The CDR3 covers 13 residues. Germline V CDR1 and CDR2: MNHEY, SVGAGI. The chain's CDR3 is CASSYTGVHEQYF. Here the CDR3 DNA reads TGTGCCAGCAGTTACACGGGGGTTCACGAGCAGTACTTC.

V gene TRBV27 combines with J gene TRBJ2-4; no clear D gene. The CDR3 runs 12 residues. Germline CDR1 reads MNHEY; CDR2 reads SMNVEV (reference sequence). Trimming stripped 6 bases from V and 5 bases from J, with 8 bases between. The CDR3 DNA reads as TGTGCCAGCAGGTCGGTAGAAAACATTCAGTACTTC. It encodes CASRSVENIQYF.